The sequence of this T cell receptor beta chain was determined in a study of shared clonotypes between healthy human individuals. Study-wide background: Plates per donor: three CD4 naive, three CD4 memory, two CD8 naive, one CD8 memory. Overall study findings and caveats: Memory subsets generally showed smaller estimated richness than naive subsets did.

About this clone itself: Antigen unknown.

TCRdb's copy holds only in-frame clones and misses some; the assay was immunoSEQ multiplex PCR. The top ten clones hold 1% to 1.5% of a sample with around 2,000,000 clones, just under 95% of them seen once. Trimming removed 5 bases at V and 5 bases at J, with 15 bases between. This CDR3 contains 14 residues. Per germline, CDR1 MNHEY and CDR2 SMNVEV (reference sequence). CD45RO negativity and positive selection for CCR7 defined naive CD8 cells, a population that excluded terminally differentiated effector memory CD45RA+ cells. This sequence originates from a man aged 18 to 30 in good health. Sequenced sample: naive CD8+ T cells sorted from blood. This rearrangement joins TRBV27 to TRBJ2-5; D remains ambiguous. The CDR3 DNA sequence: TGTGCCAGCAGTCCCTACATGACAAGGGAGACCCAGTACTTC. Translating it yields CASSPYMTRETQYF.